This is a list of T cell receptor beta chains from one sample in a study of identical twins. In TCRdb, the 5' RACE reads were re-called with MiXCR into one record per CDR3 protein. This table holds fewer than 350,000 distinct CDR3 sequences, roughly 8.6% found once. These same data were also listed under a study on yellow fever vaccine responses in identical twins.

The sequenced sample was memory (CD45RO+) T cells sorted from blood. These receptors were taken from a woman under 30 in good health. Both conserved end residues are part of each CDR3. Fields, in order: J gene, V gene, CDR3 protein.

TRBJ2-5 | TRBV7-9 | CASSQLPPETQYF
TRBJ1-2 | TRBV5-8 | CASSDYEELYNGCTF
TRBJ2-3 | TRBV7-2 | CASSYKGDTQYF
TRBJ1-2 | TRBV7-2 | CASSATRDTVSGYTF
TRBJ2-5 | TRBV12-3/TRBV12-4 | CASSRGAVNQETQYF
TRBJ2-7 | TRBV11-2 | CASSLTEGQGFREQYF
TRBJ1-6 | TRBV7-9 | CASSPTGGSPLHF
TRBJ1-5 | TRBV28 | CASSLVTGNNQPQHF
TRBJ1-4 | TRBV7-2 | CASSLTYRPDEKLFF
TRBJ2-3 | TRBV12-3/TRBV12-4 | CASSIAGGTTDTQYF
TRBJ1-6 | TRBV7-2 | CASSLGTGIGSPLHF
TRBJ1-2 | TRBV11-2 | CASSSTGTGGWGYTF
TRBJ2-7 | TRBV3-1 | CASSRLAGSYEQYF
TRBJ2-3 | TRBV6-4 | CASSGSGQRASTDTQYF
TRBJ1-1 | TRBV28 | CASSPLLGPGTEAFF
TRBJ2-5 | TRBV12-3/TRBV12-4 | CASTRPGTETQYF
TRBJ1-2 | TRBV20-1 | CSAGDSYYGYTF
TRBJ2-2 | TRBV5-1 | CASSLSALVAGELFF
TRBJ1-3 | TRBV4-1 | CASSQDLETGTGNTIYF
TRBJ1-6 | TRBV6-5 | CASSYSVGGRASPLHF
TRBJ2-5 | TRBV29-1 | CSVYQQQETQYF
TRBJ1-5 | TRBV12-3/TRBV12-4 | CASRLGTGGGQPQHF
TRBJ2-1 | TRBV5-4 | CASSPAGGTDYNEQFF
TRBJ2-1 | TRBV12-3/TRBV12-4 | CASSRSRVREFF
TRBJ1-1 | TRBV10-3 | CAIKYGADNTEAFF
TRBJ1-5 | TRBV14 | CASSQDLGGAQHF
TRBJ2-4 | TRBV6-5 | CASSYSRGGAGNIQYF
TRBJ1-6 | TRBV5-1 | CASSQDSPYNSPLHF
TRBJ1-6 | TRBV28 | CASGLDRGYSSPLHF